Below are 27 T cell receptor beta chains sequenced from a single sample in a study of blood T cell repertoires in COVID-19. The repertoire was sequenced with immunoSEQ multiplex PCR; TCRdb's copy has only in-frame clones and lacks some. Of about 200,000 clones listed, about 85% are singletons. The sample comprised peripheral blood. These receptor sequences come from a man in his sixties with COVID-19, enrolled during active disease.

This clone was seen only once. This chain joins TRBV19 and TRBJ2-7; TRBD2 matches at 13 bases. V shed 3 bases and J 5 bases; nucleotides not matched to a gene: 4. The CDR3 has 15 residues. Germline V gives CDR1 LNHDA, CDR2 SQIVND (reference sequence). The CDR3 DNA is TGTGCCAGTAGTATCTTCGGACTAGCGGGGGACGAGCAGTACTTC. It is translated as CASSIFGLAGDEQYF. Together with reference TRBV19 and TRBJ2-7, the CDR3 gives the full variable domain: DGGITQSPKYLFRKEGQNVTLSCEQNLNHDAMYWYRQDPGQGLRLIYYSQIVNDFQKGDIAEGYSVSREKKESFPLTVTSAQKNPTAFYLCASSIFGLAGDEQYFGPGTRLTVT.

The CDR3 protein is CASSLDRGPNQPQHF. The CDR3 nucleotides are TGTGCCAGCAGCTTAGACAGGGGCCCCAATCAGCCCCAGCATTTT. This chain connects TRBV7-9 to TRBJ1-5, with 7 bases lining up with TRBD1. The length of the CDR3 is 15 residues. The V and J ends lost 1 base and 3 bases, in that order; junction bases with no gene match: 3. Germline CDR1 is SEHNR and CDR2 is FQNEAQ (reference sequence).

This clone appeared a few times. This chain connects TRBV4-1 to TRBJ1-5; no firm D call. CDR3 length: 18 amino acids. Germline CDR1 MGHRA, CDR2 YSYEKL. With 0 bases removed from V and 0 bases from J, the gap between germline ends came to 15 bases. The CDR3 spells CASSQEISGQDSNQPQHF. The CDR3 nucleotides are TGCGCCAGCAGCCAAGAAATATCAGGCCAAGATAGCAATCAGCCCCAGCATTTT.

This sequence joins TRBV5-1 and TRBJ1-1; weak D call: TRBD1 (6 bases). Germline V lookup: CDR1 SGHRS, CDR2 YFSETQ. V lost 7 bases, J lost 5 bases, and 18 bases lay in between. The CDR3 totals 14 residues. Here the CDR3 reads CASARGGEGTEAFF. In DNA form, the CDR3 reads TGCGCCAGCGCGCGGGGGGGCGAAGGTACTGAAGCTTTCTTT.

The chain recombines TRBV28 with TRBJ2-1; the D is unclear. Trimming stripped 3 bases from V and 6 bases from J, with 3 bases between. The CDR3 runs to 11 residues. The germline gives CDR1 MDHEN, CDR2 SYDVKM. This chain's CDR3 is CASSFLNEQFF. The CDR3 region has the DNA TGTGCCAGCAGTTTCCTCAATGAGCAGTTCTTC.

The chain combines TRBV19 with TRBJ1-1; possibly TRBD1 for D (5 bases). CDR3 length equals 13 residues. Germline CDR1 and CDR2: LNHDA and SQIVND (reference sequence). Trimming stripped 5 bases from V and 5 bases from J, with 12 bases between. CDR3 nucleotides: TGTGCCAGTAGTTCCCAGGGTAGAACTGAAGCTTTCTTT. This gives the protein CASSSQGRTEAFF.

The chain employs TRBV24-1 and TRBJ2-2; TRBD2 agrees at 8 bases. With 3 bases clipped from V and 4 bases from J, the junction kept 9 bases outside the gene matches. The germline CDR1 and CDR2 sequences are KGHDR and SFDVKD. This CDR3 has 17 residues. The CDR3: CATSDPRGGTTTGELFF. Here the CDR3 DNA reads TGTGCCACCAGTGATCCTCGGGGGGGGACGACCACCGGGGAGCTGTTTTTT.

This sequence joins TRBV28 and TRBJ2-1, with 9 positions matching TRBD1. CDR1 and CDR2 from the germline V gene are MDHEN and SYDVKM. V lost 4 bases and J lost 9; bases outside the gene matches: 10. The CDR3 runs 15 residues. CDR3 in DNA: TGTGCCAGCAGTTCTATACAGGGGGCTGGTACTGAGCAGTTCTTC. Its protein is CASSSIQGAGTEQFF.

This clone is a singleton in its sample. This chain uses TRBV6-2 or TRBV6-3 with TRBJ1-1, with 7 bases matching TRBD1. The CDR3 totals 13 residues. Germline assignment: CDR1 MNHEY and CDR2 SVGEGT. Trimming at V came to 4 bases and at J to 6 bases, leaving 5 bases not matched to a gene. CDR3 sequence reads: CASSSTGRAEAFF. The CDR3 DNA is TGTGCCAGCAGTTCGACAGGGCGAGCTGAAGCTTTCTTT.

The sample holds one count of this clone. DNA for the CDR3: TGCGCCAGCAGCCAAGACGGGGGTGGCTACACCTTC. This gives the protein CASSQDGGGYTF. The chain is built from TRBV4-3 and TRBJ1-2; a weak D match, TRBD1 (5 bases). The length of the CDR3 is 12 residues. CDR1 is LGHNA and CDR2 is YSLEER in the germline V gene. The V end lost 0 bases, the J end lost 7 bases, and 6 bases lay between the germline ends.

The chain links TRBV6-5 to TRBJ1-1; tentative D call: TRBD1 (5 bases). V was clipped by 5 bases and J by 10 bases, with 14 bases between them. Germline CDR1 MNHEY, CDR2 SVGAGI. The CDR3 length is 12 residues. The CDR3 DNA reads TGTGCCAGCAGTACCACCGGGGGTCCAGCTTTCTTT. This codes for CASSTTGGPAFF.

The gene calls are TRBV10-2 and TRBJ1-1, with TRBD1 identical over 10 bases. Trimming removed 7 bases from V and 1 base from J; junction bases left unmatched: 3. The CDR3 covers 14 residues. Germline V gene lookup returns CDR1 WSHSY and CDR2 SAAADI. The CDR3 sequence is CASTRQGANTEAFF. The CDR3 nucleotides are TGCGCCAGCACCCGACAGGGGGCGAACACTGAAGCTTTCTTT.

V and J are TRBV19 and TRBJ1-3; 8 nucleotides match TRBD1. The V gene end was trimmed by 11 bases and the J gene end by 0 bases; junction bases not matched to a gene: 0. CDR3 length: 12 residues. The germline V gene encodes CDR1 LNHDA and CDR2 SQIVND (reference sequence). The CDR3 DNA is TGTGCCGGACAGGGCTCTGGAAACACCATATATTTT. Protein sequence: CAGQGSGNTIYF.

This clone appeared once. The CDR3: CASSWDRGRRYGYTF. CDR3 DNA sequence: TGTGCCAGCAGTTGGGACAGGGGGCGCCGCTATGGCTACACCTTC. V is TRBV28 and J is TRBJ1-2, with 12 bases that match TRBD1. Losses at the gene ends were 4 bases for V and 4 bases for J; bases not matched to a gene: 4. There are 15 residues in the CDR3. CDR1 MDHEN and CDR2 SYDVKM come from the germline V gene.

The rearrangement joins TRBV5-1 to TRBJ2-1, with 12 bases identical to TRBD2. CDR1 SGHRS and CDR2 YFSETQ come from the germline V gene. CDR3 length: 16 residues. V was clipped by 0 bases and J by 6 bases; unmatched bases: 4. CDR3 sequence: CASSLEGTSGSNEQFF. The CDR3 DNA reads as TGCGCCAGCAGCTTGGAGGGGACTAGCGGGTCCAATGAGCAGTTCTTC.

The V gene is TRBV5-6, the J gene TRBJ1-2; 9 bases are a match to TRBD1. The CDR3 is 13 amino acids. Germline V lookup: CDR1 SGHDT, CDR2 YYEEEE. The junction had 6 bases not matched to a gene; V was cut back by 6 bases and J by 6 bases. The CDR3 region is CASNFGQGNGYTF. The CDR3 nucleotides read TGTGCCAGCAACTTTGGACAGGGGAATGGCTACACCTTC.

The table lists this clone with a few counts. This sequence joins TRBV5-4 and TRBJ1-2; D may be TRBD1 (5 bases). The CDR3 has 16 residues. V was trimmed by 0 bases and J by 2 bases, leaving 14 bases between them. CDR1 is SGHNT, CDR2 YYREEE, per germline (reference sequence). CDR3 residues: CASSLGGGEGNYGYTF. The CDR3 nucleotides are TGTGCCAGCAGCTTGGGGGGCGGGGAGGGGAACTATGGCTACACCTTC.

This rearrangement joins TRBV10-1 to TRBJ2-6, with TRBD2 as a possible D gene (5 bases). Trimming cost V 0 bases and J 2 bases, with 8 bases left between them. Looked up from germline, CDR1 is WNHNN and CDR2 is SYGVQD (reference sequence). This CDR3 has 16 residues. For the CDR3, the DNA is TGCGCCAGCAGTGAGTCGGCGGGTGCTGGGGCCAACGTCCTGACTTTC. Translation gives CASSESAGAGANVLTF.

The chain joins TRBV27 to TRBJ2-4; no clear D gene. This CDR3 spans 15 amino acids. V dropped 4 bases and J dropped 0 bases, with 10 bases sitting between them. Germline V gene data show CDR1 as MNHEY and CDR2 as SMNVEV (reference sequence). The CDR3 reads CASSSITGAKNIQYF. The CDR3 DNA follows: TGTGCCAGCAGTTCCATTACGGGAGCCAAAAACATTCAGTACTTC.

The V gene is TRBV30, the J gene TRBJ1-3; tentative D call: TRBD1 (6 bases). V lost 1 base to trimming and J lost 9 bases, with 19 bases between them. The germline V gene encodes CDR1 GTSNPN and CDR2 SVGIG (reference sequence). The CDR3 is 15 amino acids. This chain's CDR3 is CAWSAGQWIGGTIYF. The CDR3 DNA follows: TGTGCCTGGAGTGCAGGACAGTGGATTGGAGGCACCATATATTTT.

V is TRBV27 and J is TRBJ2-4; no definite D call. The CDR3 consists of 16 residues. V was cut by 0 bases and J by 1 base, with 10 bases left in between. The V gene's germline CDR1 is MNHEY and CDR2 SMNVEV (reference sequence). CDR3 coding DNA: TGTGCCAGCAGTTTATCCGGTCCTAGGGCCAAAAACATTCAGTACTTC. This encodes CASSLSGPRAKNIQYF.

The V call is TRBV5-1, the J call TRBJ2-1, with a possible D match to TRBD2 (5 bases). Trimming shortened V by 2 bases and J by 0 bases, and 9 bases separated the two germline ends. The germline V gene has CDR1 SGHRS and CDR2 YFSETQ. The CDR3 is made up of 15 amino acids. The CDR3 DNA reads TGCGCCAGCAGCTTCGCAGCGGACTCCTACAATGAGCAGTTCTTC. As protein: CASSFAADSYNEQFF.

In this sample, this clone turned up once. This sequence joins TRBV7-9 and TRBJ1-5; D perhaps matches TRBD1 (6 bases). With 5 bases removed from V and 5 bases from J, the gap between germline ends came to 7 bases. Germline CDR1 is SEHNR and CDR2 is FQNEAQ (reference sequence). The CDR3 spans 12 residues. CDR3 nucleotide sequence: TGTGCCAGCAGCCAGGGGTATCAGCCCCAGCATTTT. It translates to CASSQGYQPQHF.

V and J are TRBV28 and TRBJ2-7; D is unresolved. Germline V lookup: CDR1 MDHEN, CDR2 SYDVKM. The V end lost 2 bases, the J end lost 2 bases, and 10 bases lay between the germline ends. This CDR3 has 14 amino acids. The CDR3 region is CASSLVAEPYEQYF. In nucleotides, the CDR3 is TGTGCCAGCAGTTTAGTGGCGGAACCCTACGAGCAGTACTTC.

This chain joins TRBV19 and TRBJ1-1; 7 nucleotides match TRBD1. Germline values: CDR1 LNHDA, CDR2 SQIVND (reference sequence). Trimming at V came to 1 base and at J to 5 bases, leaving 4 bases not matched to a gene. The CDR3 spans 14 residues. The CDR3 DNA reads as TGTGCCAGTAGTATAGTCCCAGGGGGGACTGAAGCTTTCTTT. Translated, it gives CASSIVPGGTEAFF.

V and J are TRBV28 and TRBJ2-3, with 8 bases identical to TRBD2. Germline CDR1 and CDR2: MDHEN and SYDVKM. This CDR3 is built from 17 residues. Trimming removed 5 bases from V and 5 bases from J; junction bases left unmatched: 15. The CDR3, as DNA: TGTGCCAGCAGTCCCGGGGGTAGCGGGACCCGAGGAGATACGCAGTATTTT. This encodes CASSPGGSGTRGDTQYF.

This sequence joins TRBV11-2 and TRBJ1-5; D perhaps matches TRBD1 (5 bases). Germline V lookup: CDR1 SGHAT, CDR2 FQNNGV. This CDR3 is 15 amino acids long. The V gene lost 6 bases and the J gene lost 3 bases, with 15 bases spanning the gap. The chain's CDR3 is CASSANPGANQPQHF. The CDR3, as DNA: TGTGCCAGCAGTGCCAACCCTGGGGCCAATCAGCCCCAGCATTTT.